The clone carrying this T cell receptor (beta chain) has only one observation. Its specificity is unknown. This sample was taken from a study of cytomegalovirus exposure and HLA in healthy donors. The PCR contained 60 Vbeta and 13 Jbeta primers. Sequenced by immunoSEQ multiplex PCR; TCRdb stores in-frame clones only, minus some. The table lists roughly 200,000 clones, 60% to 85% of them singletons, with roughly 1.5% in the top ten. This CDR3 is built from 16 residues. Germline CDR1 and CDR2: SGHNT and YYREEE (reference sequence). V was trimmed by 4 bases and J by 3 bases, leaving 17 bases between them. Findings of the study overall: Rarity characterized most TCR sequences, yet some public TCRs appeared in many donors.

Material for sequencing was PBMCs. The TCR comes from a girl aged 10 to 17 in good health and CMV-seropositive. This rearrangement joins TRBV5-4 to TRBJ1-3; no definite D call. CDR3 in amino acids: CASSPGSTSGGNTIYF. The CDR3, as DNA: TGTGCCAGCAGCCCCGGGAGCACCTCTGGTGGAAACACCATATATTTT. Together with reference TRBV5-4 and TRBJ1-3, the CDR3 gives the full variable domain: ETGVTQSPTHLIKTRGQQVTLRCSSQSGHNTVSWYQQALGQGPQFIFQYYREEENGRGNFPPRFSGLQFPNYSSELNVNALELDDSALYLCASSPGSTSGGNTIYFGEGSWLTVV.